This passage covers 20 T cell receptor beta chains from one sample sequenced in a study of control samples from healthy donors and cancer patients. Measured with immunoSEQ multiplex PCR; TCRdb has only the in-frame clones, and not every one. The table has about 72,000 clones, 85% to 95% seen once; the top ten hold around 6%. The specimen was blood. These receptor sequences come from a woman aged 55 to 70 in good health.

This clone was counted a few times. The CDR3 reads CAWGRGSTEAFF. The DNA for the CDR3 is TGTGCCTGGGGAAGGGGGAGCACTGAAGCTTTCTTT. V is TRBV30 and J is TRBJ1-1, with D possibly TRBD1 on 6 matching bases. The V and J ends lost 5 bases and 4 bases respectively, with 11 bases between them. The CDR3 totals 12 residues. Germline V gene sequence: CDR1 GTSNPN, CDR2 SVGIG (reference sequence).

The chain has TRBV28 and TRBJ1-2; tentatively, D is TRBD1 (5 bases). The CDR3 is 14 amino acids. V was cut by 3 bases and J by 8 bases, with 16 bases left in between. Germline lookup yields CDR1 MDHEN and CDR2 SYDVKM. In nucleotides, the CDR3 is TGTGCCAGCAGTTTTTCTTACAGGAGTTACGGCTACACCTTC. Its translation is CASSFSYRSYGYTF.

This chain connects TRBV7-2 to TRBJ2-5; 14 bases are shared with TRBD2. Germline CDR1 reads SGHTA; CDR2 reads FQGNSA. The junction had 7 bases not matched to a gene; V was cut back by 5 bases and J by 5 bases. This CDR3 contains 16 residues. CDR3 residues: CASSPRLAGGPETQYF. The DNA of the CDR3 is TGTGCCAGCAGCCCTAGACTAGCGGGAGGGCCGGAGACCCAGTACTTC.

This clone was seen only once. This chain joins TRBV27 and TRBJ2-1; the D is unclear. Per germline, CDR1 MNHEY and CDR2 SMNVEV (reference sequence). The CDR3 sequence is 14 residues long. The germline V and J ends were trimmed by 5 bases and 3 bases, with 11 bases remaining between them. The CDR3 here is CASSPAFYYNEQFF. Here the CDR3 DNA reads TGTGCCAGCAGTCCGGCCTTCTACTACAATGAGCAGTTCTTC.

The rearrangement joins TRBV9 to TRBJ2-1, with TRBD2 identical over 9 bases. Germline CDR1 reads SGDLS; CDR2 reads YYNGEE. This CDR3 comprises 16 residues. Germline trimming cut 4 bases from V and 9 bases from J; bases unmatched to any gene: 14. The CDR3 here is CASSPGGGSGSLEQFF. In DNA form, the CDR3 reads TGTGCCAGCAGCCCCGGAGGGGGTAGCGGGAGTCTTGAGCAGTTCTTC.

This chain links TRBV27 with TRBJ2-3; D is perhaps TRBD2 (5 bases). Germline V lookup: CDR1 MNHEY, CDR2 SMNVEV (reference sequence). V was cut by 3 bases and J by 2 bases, with 18 bases left in between. The CDR3 totals 17 residues. CDR3 nucleotide sequence: TGTGCCAGCAGTTTTGAGGCCTTCGGGGTAGCCACAGATACGCAGTATTTT. Translated, it gives CASSFEAFGVATDTQYF.

V and J are TRBV5-5 and TRBJ2-1; D not resolved. The germline gives CDR1 SGHKS, CDR2 YYEKEE (reference sequence). V shed 0 bases and J shed 4 bases, with 8 bases lying between them. The CDR3 runs to 14 residues. The CDR3 spells CASSLGYRYNEQFF. CDR3 in DNA: TGTGCCAGCAGCTTGGGGTACCGATACAATGAGCAGTTCTTC.

The V and J genes are TRBV5-1 and TRBJ2-7, with D tentatively TRBD1 (6 bases). Germline CDR1 and CDR2: SGHRS and YFSETQ. Trimming left V 5 bases short and J 7 bases short, with 22 bases between. CDR3 length: 15 amino acids. The CDR3 sequence is CASSPGTRPLGEQYF. In DNA form, the CDR3 reads TGCGCCAGCAGTCCCGGGACACGGCCTTTGGGAGAGCAGTACTTC.

V is TRBV7-8 and J is TRBJ1-1, with 8 bases that match TRBD1. The CDR3 sequence is 16 residues long. With V trimmed by 1 base and J by 6 bases, 10 bases remained unmatched. Looked up from germline, CDR1 is SGHVS and CDR2 is FQNEAQ. CDR3 amino acids: CASSLVPGTTGAEAFF. As DNA, the CDR3 is TGTGCCAGCAGCTTAGTTCCCGGGACGACAGGGGCTGAAGCTTTCTTT.

The rearrangement links TRBV15 to TRBJ2-3; D ambiguous. V was shortened by 0 bases and J by 0 bases, with 13 bases between the two germline ends. The CDR3 runs to 17 residues. Germline assignment: CDR1 LNHNV and CDR2 YYDKDF (reference sequence). This chain's CDR3 is CATSREHPLGSTDTQYF. The CDR3 nucleotides read TGTGCCACCAGCAGAGAACATCCCCTAGGAAGCACAGATACGCAGTATTTT.

The chain uses TRBV2 and TRBJ2-1; 7 bases line up with TRBD2. The CDR3 length is 15 residues. Looked up from germline, CDR1 is SNHLY and CDR2 is FYNNEI. V shed 1 base and J 2 bases; nucleotides not matched to a gene: 2. CDR3 loop: CASSEGGRAYNEQFF. In DNA form, the CDR3 reads TGTGCCAGCAGTGAAGGTGGGAGGGCCTACAATGAGCAGTTCTTC.

The rearrangement links TRBV11-2 to TRBJ2-7; the match to TRBD2 covers 11 bases. CDR3 length: 15 amino acids. CDR1 is SGHAT, CDR2 FQNNGV, per germline. V trimming: 7 bases; J trimming: 7 bases; junction bases outside the gene matches: 12. The CDR3 nucleotides read TGTGCCAGCACCCCAACAGTAGCGGGAGGGCGTGAGCAGTACTTC. Translated, it gives CASTPTVAGGREQYF.

The rearrangement uses TRBV7-8 and TRBJ1-4, with 7 bases fitting TRBD1. The CDR3 totals 14 residues. Germline assignment: CDR1 SGHVS and CDR2 FQNEAQ. V lost 5 bases and J lost 5; bases outside the gene matches: 5. The DNA of the CDR3 is TGTGCCAGCAGCCCAGGGACAGCAAATGAAAAACTGTTTTTT. Amino acids: CASSPGTANEKLFF.

The rearrangement uses TRBV5-4 and TRBJ1-3, with D perhaps matching TRBD1 (5 bases). This CDR3 region has 16 residues. Germline V gives CDR1 SGHNT, CDR2 YYREEE (reference sequence). V lost 5 bases, J lost 0 bases, and 15 bases lay in between. The CDR3 region has the DNA TGTGCCAGCAGTCCCTCATTGACAGACTCTGGAAACACCATATATTTT. Encoded protein: CASSPSLTDSGNTIYF.

This chain joins TRBV10-3 and TRBJ1-1; 8 bases map to TRBD1. V trimming: 9 bases; J trimming: 5 bases; junction bases outside the gene matches: 5. CDR3 size: 12 residues. Germline V lookup: CDR1 ENHRY, CDR2 SYGVKD. The CDR3 sequence: CAIQGTGTEAFF. The CDR3 DNA follows: TGTGCCATTCAAGGGACAGGAACTGAAGCTTTCTTT.

The genes are TRBV6-5 and TRBJ2-1; D is ambiguous. Deletions cut 10 bases from V and 4 bases from J, with 11 bases between. This CDR3 is 12 amino acids long. Germline V gene sequence: CDR1 MNHEY, CDR2 SVGAGI. The DNA for the CDR3 is TGTGCCACCACGACTGGTTACAATGAGCAGTTCTTC. This translates into CATTTGYNEQFF.

With respect to this clone: Different DNA sequences within this sample yield the same CDR3. The chain joins TRBV30 to TRBJ1-2, with no clear D. Germline V lookup: CDR1 GTSNPN, CDR2 SVGIG (reference sequence). V was pared by 0 bases and J by 5 bases, with 10 bases between. The CDR3 totals 13 residues. CDR3 DNA sequence: TGTGCCTGGAGTGTGCTGGGCGGGTATGGCTACACCTTC. This sequence encodes CAWSVLGGYGYTF.

The sample holds one count of this clone. The chain has TRBV10-3 and TRBJ1-2; D may be TRBD1 (5 bases). Germline lookup yields CDR1 ENHRY and CDR2 SYGVKD. CDR3 size: 13 residues. Trimming shortened V by 7 bases and J by 0 bases, and 9 bases separated the two germline ends. CDR3 sequence: CAITPGPNYGYTF. CDR3 bases: TGTGCCATCACCCCGGGGCCTAACTATGGCTACACCTTC.

This chain links TRBV5-4 with TRBJ2-1, with TRBD1 matching 7 bases. After removal of 1 base from V and 6 bases from J, the junction contained 7 bases not matched to a gene. Germline-derived CDR1 and CDR2 are SGHNT and YYREEE (reference sequence). The CDR3 consists of 15 residues. For the CDR3, the DNA is TGTGCCAGCAGCTTGCTAACAACAGGGGTCAATGAGCAGTTCTTC. It specifies CASSLLTTGVNEQFF.

J is TRBJ1-3 and V is TRBV2, with D tentatively TRBD1 (5 bases). The germline V gene encodes CDR1 SNHLY and CDR2 FYNNEI. Between the trimmed V and J ends, which lost 2 bases and 0 bases, there was a span of 17 bases. The CDR3 runs 18 residues. CDR3 in DNA: TGTGCCAGCAGTGAATTTCGGGTTAAGGGGTCCTCTGGAAACACCATATATTTT. Its protein product is CASSEFRVKGSSGNTIYF.